The 22 T cell receptor beta chains given below trace back to one sample, sequenced in a study of OX40 agonist ivuxolimab in advanced cancers. Clones were read by immunoSEQ multiplex PCR, and TCRdb kept only the in-frame ones, dropping some. The sample includes around 25,000 clones, 78% of them seen just once. This sample comprised CD4+ or CD8+ T cells sorted from blood, obtained in a trial of the OX40 agonist ivuxolimab. The receptors shown here come from an adult with an advanced solid tumor such as melanoma, head and neck, liver or kidney cancer.

This chain connects TRBV18 to TRBJ2-3, with 8 bases identical to TRBD1. J lost 4 bases, V lost 5 bases, and 2 bases had no gene match. Germline CDR1 reads KGHSH; CDR2 reads LQKENI. The CDR3 length is 13 residues. The CDR3 nucleotides are TGTGCCAGCTCAGCGACAGGGGCAGATACGCAGTATTTT. Protein product: CASSATGADTQYF.

The chain joins TRBV30 to TRBJ1-2; D not certain. Germline CDR1 is GTSNPN and CDR2 is SVGIG (reference sequence). The CDR3 totals 13 residues. Between the trimmed V and J ends, which lost 4 bases and 6 bases, there was a span of 15 bases. The CDR3 region has the DNA TGTGCCTGGATAAATCACCCCGCGGATGGCTACACCTTC. This gives the protein CAWINHPADGYTF.

V and J are TRBV2 and TRBJ1-5; unclear D gene. Trimming removed 5 bases from V and 7 bases from J, with 9 bases in between. Per the germline V gene, CDR1 is SNHLY and CDR2 is FYNNEI. This CDR3 has 12 residues. CDR3 loop: CASSPPGQPQHF. In DNA, the CDR3 is TGTGCCAGCAGTCCCCCAGGCCAGCCCCAGCATTTT. Drawing the rest from reference TRBV2 and TRBJ1-5, the complete variable domain is EPEVTQTPSHQVTQMGQEVILRCVPISNHLYFYWYRQILGQKVEFLVSFYNNEISEKSEIFDDQFSVERPDGSNFTLKIRSTKLEDSAMYFCASSPPGQPQHFGDGTRLSIL.

The chain links TRBV7-4 to TRBJ1-1; D not resolved. The CDR3 has 13 residues. Per the germline V gene, CDR1 is SGHVT and CDR2 is SQSDAQ. CDR3: CARREGLFTEAFF. The CDR3 DNA is TGTGCTCGTCGCGAGGGCCTTTTCACTGAAGCTTTCTTT. Together with reference TRBV7-4 and TRBJ1-1, the CDR3 gives the full variable domain: GAGVSQSPRYKVAKRGRDVALRCDSISGHVTLYWYRQTLGQGSEVLTYSQSDAQRDKSGRPSGRFSAERPERSVSTLKIQRTEQGDSAVYLCARREGLFTEAFFGQGTRLTVV.

This clone was seen a handful of times. V and J are TRBV10-3 and TRBJ1-6; no clear D. The CDR3 loop spans 16 amino acids. The V and J ends lost 6 bases and 5 bases respectively, with 17 bases between them. CDR1 and CDR2 (germline): ENHRY, SYGVKD. The CDR3 loop reads CAISVFANRNNSPLHF. The CDR3 region has the DNA TGTGCCATCAGCGTTTTCGCCAACCGCAATAATTCACCCCTCCACTTT.

The J gene is TRBJ2-7, the V gene TRBV6-5; 10 bases line up with TRBD1. The CDR3 runs 15 residues. Germline V CDR1 and CDR2: MNHEY, SVGAGI. V trimming: 2 bases; J trimming: 0 bases; junction bases outside the gene matches: 1. The DNA for the CDR3 is TGTGCCAGCAGTTACGGGACAGGGGCCTCCTACGAGCAGTACTTC. It encodes CASSYGTGASYEQYF.

This clone turned up a few times. The chain is built from TRBV2 and TRBJ2-7, with D perhaps TRBD1 (5 bases). The ends were cut back, 1 base at V and 3 bases at J, with 10 bases in the middle. The length of the CDR3 is 14 residues. CDR1 and CDR2 (germline): SNHLY, FYNNEI. The CDR3 loop reads CASSEGQGYYEQYF. DNA of the CDR3: TGTGCCAGCAGTGAAGGGCAGGGCTACTACGAGCAGTACTTC.

This chain links TRBV19 with TRBJ1-5, with no clear D. There are 14 residues in the CDR3. The ends were cut back, 5 bases at V and 2 bases at J, with 10 bases in the middle. Germline V lookup: CDR1 LNHDA, CDR2 SQIVND (reference sequence). In DNA form, the CDR3 reads TGTGCCAGTAGTGGCGAAAGAGGCAATCAGCCCCAGCATTTT. It translates to CASSGERGNQPQHF. The full variable domain, rest sourced from reference TRBV19 and TRBJ1-5, is DGGITQSPKYLFRKEGQNVTLSCEQNLNHDAMYWYRQDPGQGLRLIYYSQIVNDFQKGDIAEGYSVSREKKESFPLTVTSAQKNPTAFYLCASSGERGNQPQHFGDGTRLSIL.

The CDR3 loop reads CASSSGQGAWYF. DNA for the CDR3: TGTGCCAGCAGCTCAGGACAGGGTGCATGGTACTTC. The chain has TRBV7-9 and TRBJ2-7, with 8 bases matching TRBD1. V shed 4 bases, J shed 12 bases, and the junction held 8 bases outside the gene matches. Germline values: CDR1 SEHNR, CDR2 FQNEAQ (reference sequence). The CDR3 sequence is 12 residues long. The whole variable domain, remainder taken from reference TRBV7-9 and TRBJ2-7, is DTGVSQNPRHKITKRGQNVTFRCDPISEHNRLYWYRQTLGQGPEFLTYFQNEAQLEKSRLLSDRFSAERPKGSFSTLEIQRTEQGDSAMYLCASSSGQGAWYFGPGTRLTVT.

The rearrangement joins TRBV4-2 to TRBJ1-2; D not certain. This CDR3 is 16 amino acids long. CDR1 LGHNA and CDR2 YNFKEQ come from the germline V gene. Trimming pared 0 bases from V and 7 bases from J, leaving 18 bases between. The CDR3 DNA follows: TGTGCCAGCAGCCAAGATTACAATGGGATGTGGGGTGGCTACACCTTC. This translates into CASSQDYNGMWGGYTF.

This chain's CDR3 is CASSSPGWADTQYF. CDR3 in DNA: TGTGCCAGCAGTTCCCCGGGGTGGGCAGATACGCAGTATTTT. The J gene is TRBJ2-3, the V gene TRBV28; TRBD2 is a possible D gene (5 bases). This CDR3 contains 14 residues. Per the germline V gene, CDR1 is MDHEN and CDR2 is SYDVKM. V lost 4 bases and J 4 bases, leaving 12 bases between the germline ends.

The rearrangement uses TRBV5-1 and TRBJ1-2, with TRBD1 matching over 7 bases. Germline CDR1 reads SGHRS; CDR2 reads YFSETQ. CDR3 size: 14 residues. Trimming removed 1 base from V and 4 bases from J; junction bases left unmatched: 4. The CDR3 sequence: CASSLTGVGYGYTF. The CDR3, as DNA: TGCGCCAGCAGCTTGACAGGGGTGGGCTATGGCTACACCTTC.

The chain links TRBV10-3 to TRBJ1-2; no reliable D call. The length of the CDR3 is 14 residues. CDR1 and CDR2 (germline): ENHRY, SYGVKD. V lost 6 bases to trimming and J lost 0 bases, with 11 bases between them. The CDR3 nucleotides are TGTGCCATCAGCCTGGACTCTTCTAACTATGGCTACACCTTC. Its protein is CAISLDSSNYGYTF.

V gene TRBV7-9 combines with J gene TRBJ2-3, with D possibly TRBD2 on 6 matching bases. Germline values: CDR1 SEHNR, CDR2 FQNEAQ (reference sequence). V lost 5 bases and J lost 1, with 13 bases in between. This CDR3 is built from 15 residues. The CDR3 bases are TGTGCCAGCAGCGCCCGACTAGATGGCACAGATACGCAGTATTTT. This codes for CASSARLDGTDTQYF.

CDR3 sequence reads: CASSLGAGVETQYF. The CDR3 bases are TGCGCCAGCAGCTTGGGTGCGGGGGTAGAGACCCAGTACTTC. The chain recombines TRBV5-1 with TRBJ2-5, with 7 bases matching TRBD2. This CDR3 spans 14 amino acids. CDR1 SGHRS and CDR2 YFSETQ come from the germline V gene. Trimming removed 0 bases from V and 4 bases from J; junction bases left unmatched: 3. Looking up the rest from reference TRBV5-1 and TRBJ2-5 gives the full variable domain: KAGVTQTPRYLIKTRGQQVTLSCSPISGHRSVSWYQQTPGQGLQFLFEYFSETQRNKGNFPGRFSGRQFSNSRSEMNVSTLELGDSALYLCASSLGAGVETQYFGPGTRLLVL.

The rearrangement joins TRBV5-6 to TRBJ2-3; 13 nucleotides agree with TRBD2. This CDR3 has 18 amino acids. The junction had 12 bases not matched to a gene; V was cut back by 4 bases and J by 4 bases. In germline, CDR1 is SGHDT, CDR2 YYEEEE. This CDR3 reads CASSVRTSGRRLADTQYF. CDR3 DNA: TGTGCCAGCAGCGTCCGGACTAGCGGGAGAAGGCTGGCAGATACGCAGTATTTT.

The rearrangement uses TRBV5-4 and TRBJ1-3, with TRBD1 as a possible D gene (5 bases). Germline V gene lookup returns CDR1 SGHNT and CDR2 YYREEE (reference sequence). The CDR3 has 16 amino acids. V was shortened by 1 base and J by 0 bases, with 11 bases between the two germline ends. This CDR3 reads CASSLRGEYSGNTIYF. The CDR3 coding sequence is TGTGCCAGCAGCTTGAGGGGCGAATACTCTGGAAACACCATATATTTT.

The chain combines TRBV27 with TRBJ1-3; tentative D call: TRBD1 (6 bases). V was cut by 4 bases and J by 7 bases, with 17 bases left in between. Germline V gene data show CDR1 as MNHEY and CDR2 as SMNVEV (reference sequence). The CDR3 loop spans 15 amino acids. Here the CDR3 reads CASSSQGRVENTIYF. The DNA for the CDR3 is TGTGCCAGCAGTTCCCAGGGGCGGGTGGAGAACACCATATATTTT.

Turning to this clone: Germline and junction disagree at one end, which may indicate a read error. The chain is built from TRBV18 and TRBJ1-5, with 9 nucleotides matching TRBD1. From germline, CDR1 is KGHSH and CDR2 LQKENI. The CDR3 has 14 amino acids. The CDR3 region is CASSPGQGNQPQHF. The CDR3 DNA sequence: TGTGCCAGCTCGCCGGGACAGGGCAACCAGCCCCAGCATTTT.

This chain links TRBV28 with TRBJ2-7; TRBD2 agrees at 7 bases. J gave up 0 bases and V 7 bases, and 12 bases lay outside the gene matches. Germline CDR1 and CDR2: MDHEN and SYDVKM. The CDR3 runs to 16 residues. The DNA for the CDR3 is TGTGCCAGCAATTTTGCCCCGGGCGGGAGCTCCTACGAGCAGTACTTC. It yields the protein CASNFAPGGSSYEQYF.

This chain joins TRBV21-1 and TRBJ2-5; TRBD2, the D gene given by the table, was not confirmed from the DNA. TRBV21-1 is marked as a pseudogene. The CDR3 loop spans 16 amino acids. CDR3 sequence: CASSPAQREGLETQYF. In DNA, the CDR3 is TGTGCCAGCAGCCCCGCACAACGGGAAGGGCTGGAGACCCAGTACTTC.

The rearrangement uses TRBV28 and TRBJ2-5; either TRBD1 or TRBD2 may fit D (5 bases each). The CDR3 loop spans 15 amino acids. The germline V gene encodes CDR1 MDHEN and CDR2 SYDVKM. V gave up 2 bases and J gave up 7 bases, with 17 bases separating them. DNA of the CDR3: TGTGCCAGCAGTTTAGGGGGAATGACGGTAGGGACCCAGTACTTC. Translated, it gives CASSLGGMTVGTQYF.